These 4 T cell receptor beta chains share one sample of origin, sequenced in a study of blood T cell repertoires in COVID-19. The repertoire was sequenced with immunoSEQ multiplex PCR; TCRdb's copy has only in-frame clones and lacks some. This table holds some 460,000 clones, around 90% found once. Sequencing was done on a sample of PBMCs or T cells enriched from blood (not recorded which). The receptors originated from a woman younger than 35 with acute COVID-19.

The chain has TRBV7-3 and TRBJ2-3; D gene ambiguous. V was cut by 6 bases and J by 0 bases, with 10 bases left in between. Germline lookup yields CDR1 SGHTA and CDR2 FQGTGA. This CDR3 has 14 amino acids. The CDR3 DNA reads TGTGCCAGCAGGAAGACTCCTAGCACAGATACGCAGTATTTT. This sequence encodes CASRKTPSTDTQYF.

In this sample, this clone turned up once. The rearrangement links TRBV9 to TRBJ2-1; a weak D match, TRBD2 (6 bases). Trimming stripped 7 bases from V and 14 bases from J, with 19 bases between. The germline gives CDR1 SGDLS, CDR2 YYNGEE. This CDR3 is 12 amino acids long. The DNA of the CDR3 is TGTGCCAGCGGACCCATGGAGGGAGCGGAGTTCTTC. The encoded protein is CASGPMEGAEFF. The complete variable domain, with remaining parts taken from reference TRBV9 and TRBJ2-1, reads DSGVTQTPKHLITATGQRVTLRCSPRSGDLSVYWYQQSLDQGLQFLIQYYNGEERAKGNILERFSAQQFPDLHSELNLSSLELGDSALYFCASGPMEGAEFFGPGTRLTVL.

The rearrangement links TRBV18 to TRBJ1-4; D not certain. The V end was cut by 3 bases, the J end by 8 bases, with 16 bases between. This CDR3 spans 15 amino acids. Germline V gene lookup returns CDR1 KGHSH and CDR2 LQKENI. CDR3 residues: CASSPRRERGEKLFF. The CDR3 nucleotides read TGTGCCAGCTCACCGAGGAGGGAGAGAGGGGAAAAACTGTTTTTT.

This clone has a handful of counts. V and J are TRBV4-1 and TRBJ1-1; weak D call: TRBD1 (6 bases). CDR1 and CDR2 from the germline V gene are MGHRA and YSYEKL. Deletions cut 3 bases from V and 1 base from J, with 6 bases between. The CDR3 spans 13 residues. CDR3 sequence: CASSQGANTEAFF. The DNA of the CDR3 is TGCGCCAGCAGCCAGGGGGCGAACACTGAAGCTTTCTTT.